This entry lists 22 T cell receptor beta chains sequenced from one sample in a study of identical twins. One entry per CDR3 protein, called by TCRdb with MiXCR from the 5' RACE reads. The sample has 600,000 to 700,000 distinct CDR3 sequences; around 20% are singletons. This same sample was also part of a study on T cells expressing NK-cell markers.

The specimen sequenced was PBMCs. These receptors were obtained from a woman aged 18-35 years in good health.

The chain has TRBV10-3 and TRBJ1-1; D is unresolved. Germline V gives CDR1 ENHRY, CDR2 SYGVKD. This CDR3 has 13 residues. The ends were cut back, 6 bases at V and 1 base at J, with 9 bases in the middle. This CDR3 reads CAIRIDPNTEAFF. CDR3 coding DNA: TGTGCCATCAGGATAGACCCGAACACTGAAGCTTTCTTT.

This chain connects TRBV20-1 to TRBJ2-3; D ambiguous. The CDR3 is 13 residues long. V lost 2 bases and J lost 0, with 6 bases in between. CDR1 and CDR2 (germline): DFQATT, SNEGSKA (reference sequence). This CDR3 is CSARMTSTDTQYF. The CDR3 nucleotides read TGCAGTGCTAGAATGACTAGCACAGATACGCAGTATTTT.

The rearrangement links TRBV20-1 to TRBJ2-1; D could derive from TRBD1 or TRBD2 (5 bases each). V lost 5 bases to trimming and J lost 3 bases, with 17 bases between them. Germline lookup yields CDR1 DFQATT and CDR2 SNEGSKA (reference sequence). The length of the CDR3 is 15 residues. CDR3 DNA sequence: TGCAGTGCTTTCCCGGGACGCACATACTACAATGAGCAGTTCTTC. This sequence encodes CSAFPGRTYYNEQFF.

The chain has TRBV20-1 and TRBJ1-2; 7 bases map to TRBD1. Germline V gives CDR1 DFQATT, CDR2 SNEGSKA (reference sequence). The CDR3 consists of 12 residues. The CDR3 sequence is CSGAGQDYGYTF. The CDR3 DNA reads TGCAGCGGGGCAGGACAGGACTATGGCTACACCTTC.

The V and J genes are TRBV6-1 and TRBJ2-4, with 12 bases aligning to TRBD1. The CDR3 covers 14 residues. J was trimmed by 9 bases and V by 5 bases; bases with no gene match: 5. Germline CDR1 reads MNHNS; CDR2 reads SASEGT. The CDR3 sequence: CASSPGTGGTIQYF. The DNA of the CDR3 is TGTGCCAGCAGTCCAGGGACAGGGGGCACCATTCAGTACTTC.

This clonotype was counted only a few times. CDR3 bases: TGCAGTGCTAGAGAGCGGGAGGGCCGTCGCGAGCAGTACTTC. Amino acid sequence: CSAREREGRREQYF. V usage is TRBV20-1 and J usage is TRBJ2-7, with TRBD2 matching 9 bases. Germline CDR1 and CDR2: DFQATT and SNEGSKA (reference sequence). The CDR3 spans 14 residues. V lost 0 bases, J lost 6 bases, and 6 bases stayed unmatched.

This clonotype was seen a handful of times. This chain links TRBV6-2 or TRBV6-3 with TRBJ2-1; 9 nucleotides agree with TRBD2. The germline V gene has CDR1 MNHEY and CDR2 SVGEGT. This CDR3 has 15 residues. V was pared by 10 bases and J by 9 bases, with 16 bases of the junction left unmatched. The CDR3 bases are TGTGCCACCAAAGCCGGTGCGGGAGGGCAAGGTGAGCAGTTCTTC. Amino acids: CATKAGAGGQGEQFF.

The V and J genes are TRBV10-3 and TRBJ2-1; perhaps D is TRBD1 or TRBD2 (5 bases each). Trimming removed 6 bases at V and 9 bases at J, with 9 bases between. CDR1 is ENHRY, CDR2 SYGVKD, per germline. The CDR3 has 11 residues. The chain's CDR3 is CAIRQEAEQFF. The CDR3 nucleotides read TGTGCCATCAGACAGGAGGCTGAGCAGTTCTTC.

J is TRBJ1-5 and V is TRBV10-3, with D perhaps TRBD1 (5 bases). CDR1 and CDR2 from the germline V gene are ENHRY and SYGVKD. The V end was cut by 3 bases, the J end by 7 bases, with 13 bases between. This CDR3 region has 14 residues. The CDR3: CAISEEGARQPQHF. CDR3 DNA sequence: TGTGCCATCAGTGAAGAAGGGGCCCGGCAGCCCCAGCATTTT.

V and J are TRBV7-8 and TRBJ2-7; D is tentatively TRBD1 or TRBD2 (6 bases each). Germline V CDR1 and CDR2: SGHVS, FQNEAQ. The CDR3 is made up of 15 amino acids. With 4 bases removed from V and 0 bases from J, the gap between germline ends came to 13 bases. Written as DNA, the CDR3 is TGTGCCAGCAGCTCACCGGGGGCGAGCTCCTACGAGCAGTACTTC. This gives the protein CASSSPGASSYEQYF.

In the case of this clonotype: A much more abundant neighbour one base away suggests this may be a read error. The chain joins TRBV5-1 to TRBJ2-1; no reliable D call. The CDR3 length is 13 residues. Germline lookup yields CDR1 SGHRS and CDR2 YFSETQ. CDR3 loop: CTSSLAGKGEQFF. The CDR3 DNA reads TGCACCAGCAGCTTGGCCGGTAAGGGAGAGCAGTTCTTC.

The J gene is TRBJ2-1, the V gene TRBV5-5; D not certain. CDR1 is SGHKS and CDR2 is YYEKEE in the germline V gene (reference sequence). V dropped 6 bases and J dropped 0 bases, with 13 bases sitting between them. This CDR3 spans 15 amino acids. CDR3 sequence (DNA): TGTGCCAGCACCCTGGAGTGGAGCTCCTACAATGAGCAGTTCTTC. This codes for CASTLEWSSYNEQFF. The whole variable domain, filled in from reference TRBV5-5 and TRBJ2-1, reads DAGVTQSPTHLIKTRGQQVTLRCSPISGHKSVSWYQQVLGQGPQFIFQYYEKEERGRGNFPDRFSARQFPNYSSELNVNALLLGDSALYLCASTLEWSSYNEQFFGPGTRLTVL.

The table lists this clonotype with a few counts. The chain joins TRBV9 to TRBJ2-7, with 11 nucleotides matching TRBD2. Germline CDR1 reads SGDLS; CDR2 reads YYNGEE. V lost 3 bases to trimming and J lost 3 bases; unmatched junction nucleotides: 5. CDR3 length: 15 amino acids. The CDR3: CASSGAGLAGYEQYF. The CDR3 DNA reads TGTGCCAGCAGCGGCGCCGGACTAGCGGGCTACGAGCAGTACTTC.

This clonotype was observed a few times. The genes are TRBV29-1 and TRBJ2-3, with D possibly called TRBD1 or TRBD2 (6 bases each). This CDR3 region has 14 residues. Per germline, CDR1 SQVTM and CDR2 ANQGSEA. V lost 8 bases to trimming and J lost 4 bases, with 19 bases between them. CDR3 region: CSTRGALRADTQYF. The CDR3 bases are TGCAGCACAAGGGGGGCGTTAAGAGCAGATACGCAGTATTTT.

The CDR3 DNA sequence: TGTGCCAGCAGTCATACAGGGTTCGAGCAGTACTTC. Its translation: CASSHTGFEQYF. The rearrangement links TRBV3-1 to TRBJ2-7; the D gene is possibly TRBD1 (6 bases). The CDR3 has 12 residues. The germline V and J ends were trimmed by 6 bases and 6 bases, with 12 bases remaining between them. Germline V CDR1 and CDR2: LGHDT, YNNKEL (reference sequence).

This clonotype was observed a handful of times. The junction departs from germline at one end; a sequencing error may be responsible. The rearrangement links TRBV7-9 to TRBJ2-1; 10 nucleotides agree with TRBD2. The length of the CDR3 is 14 residues. The germline V gene has CDR1 SEHNR and CDR2 FQNEAQ (reference sequence). DNA for the CDR3: TGTGCCAGCAGCCTAGCGGGAGCGGGGTCTGAGCAGTTCTTC. It encodes CASSLAGAGSEQFF.

The V and J genes are TRBV12-3 or TRBV12-4 and TRBJ2-7; no clear D. This CDR3 region has 17 residues. Deletions cut 8 bases from V and 2 bases from J, with 25 bases between. The CDR3 loop is CASRDDRWLETTYEQYF. CDR3 coding DNA: TGTGCCAGCCGTGACGACCGTTGGCTGGAGACGACCTACGAGCAGTACTTC.

This clonotype was detected a few times. V usage is TRBV20-1 and J usage is TRBJ2-7, with 7 bases matching TRBD2. Germline CDR1 reads DFQATT; CDR2 reads SNEGSKA (reference sequence). V gave up 5 bases and J gave up 2 bases; unmatched junction bases: 9. This CDR3 is 14 amino acids long. CDR3 nucleotide sequence: TGCAGTGCTGCGATAGCGGGCGTTACCTACGAGCAGTACTTC. Protein: CSAAIAGVTYEQYF.

V gene TRBV5-1 combines with J gene TRBJ1-1, with D possibly TRBD1 on 5 matching bases. This CDR3 is 14 amino acids long. Germline V CDR1 and CDR2: SGHRS, YFSETQ. Trimming stripped 2 bases from V and 0 bases from J, with 8 bases between. CDR3 sequence (DNA): TGCGCCAGCAGCTTACGACAGATGAACACTGAAGCTTTCTTT. Amino acids: CASSLRQMNTEAFF.

This clonotype was counted between two and nine times. The rearrangement links TRBV7-9 to TRBJ1-4, with no clear D. The V and J ends lost 2 bases and 8 bases respectively, with 12 bases between them. The V gene's germline CDR1 is SEHNR and CDR2 FQNEAQ (reference sequence). This CDR3 has 14 residues. The CDR3 loop reads CASSLSLAEEKLFF. For the CDR3, the DNA is TGTGCCAGCAGCTTATCCTTGGCCGAAGAAAAACTGTTTTTT.

The rearrangement uses TRBV20-1 and TRBJ2-2; TRBD2 matches at 7 bases. CDR1 is DFQATT and CDR2 is SNEGSKA in the germline V gene (reference sequence). Germline trimming cut 2 bases from V and 0 bases from J; bases unmatched to any gene: 3. The CDR3 is 15 residues long. The CDR3 spells CSARLSGANTGELFF. The CDR3 bases are TGCAGTGCTAGATTGAGCGGGGCGAACACCGGGGAGCTGTTTTTT.

The chain combines TRBV10-1 with TRBJ2-3, with TRBD2 matching over 14 bases. V was pared by 6 bases and J by 4 bases, with 3 bases of the junction left unmatched. The CDR3 covers 15 residues. Germline V gene lookup returns CDR1 WNHNN and CDR2 SYGVQD (reference sequence). CDR3 DNA sequence: TGCGCCAGCAGGGGGACTAGCGGGGGAGCAGATACGCAGTATTTT. Translation gives CASRGTSGGADTQYF.